Presented here are 14 T cell receptor beta chains from one specimen sequenced in a study of blood T cell repertoires in COVID-19. TCRdb's copy holds only in-frame clones and misses some; the assay was immunoSEQ multiplex PCR. Of about 200,000 clones listed, approximately 79% were seen once; the top ten hold 4.5% to 6.5%. Sample: PBMCs or T cells enriched from blood (not recorded which). The receptors come from a woman aged 55-69 years with acute COVID-19.

V and J are TRBV28 and TRBJ1-2, with 7 bases aligning to TRBD1. This CDR3 is 11 amino acids long. V gave up 3 bases and J gave up 12 bases; unmatched junction bases: 4. CDR1 is MDHEN and CDR2 is SYDVKM in the germline V gene. This CDR3 is CASSFLTGNTF. As DNA, the CDR3 is TGTGCCAGCAGTTTCCTGACAGGGAACACCTTC.

In this sample, this clone turned up once. The chain combines TRBV11-2 with TRBJ2-1; the D is unclear. CDR3 length equals 15 residues. The germline V and J ends were trimmed by 5 bases and 0 bases, with 11 bases remaining between them. Germline V gene lookup returns CDR1 SGHAT and CDR2 FQNNGV. In DNA, the CDR3 is TGTGCCAGCAGCAGTCTGGCGGTCTCCTACAATGAGCAGTTCTTC. Translating it yields CASSSLAVSYNEQFF. The whole variable domain, remainder taken from reference TRBV11-2 and TRBJ2-1, is EAGVAQSPRYKIIEKRQSVAFWCNPISGHATLYWYQQILGQGPKLLIQFQNNGVVDDSQLPKDRFSAERLKGVDSTLKIQPAKLEDSAVYLCASSSLAVSYNEQFFGPGTRLTVL.

The chain links TRBV10-3 to TRBJ2-1, with 7 nucleotides matching TRBD2. Germline CDR1 reads ENHRY; CDR2 reads SYGVKD. This CDR3 comprises 15 residues. V dropped 6 bases and J dropped 7; count of bases not matched to a gene: 12. CDR3 in amino acids: CAIRSGERDTNEQFF. The CDR3 nucleotides are TGTGCCATCAGGAGCGGCGAGCGGGATACGAATGAGCAGTTCTTC.

The chain has TRBV28 and TRBJ2-4, with 7 bases aligning to TRBD2. Germline trimming cut 8 bases from V and 9 bases from J; bases unmatched to any gene: 7. CDR1 and CDR2 (germline): MDHEN, SYDVKM. The CDR3 is 12 amino acids. The CDR3 sequence: CASRGRGVIQYF. The CDR3 coding sequence is TGTGCCAGCCGAGGGAGGGGAGTCATTCAGTACTTC.

This clone showed up many times. The rearrangement joins TRBV21-1 to TRBJ2-7; the DNA was not used to check the table's D call, TRBD1. TRBV21-1 is described as a pseudogene. The CDR3 totals 14 residues. The chain's CDR3 is CASSRDRSSYEQYV. The CDR3 DNA reads TGTGCCAGCAGCAGGGACAGGAGCTCCTACGAGCAGTACGTC.

The chain joins TRBV19 to TRBJ1-1; TRBD1 aligns across 8 bases. The CDR3 has 15 amino acids. V lost 11 bases to trimming and J lost 4 bases; unmatched junction nucleotides: 15. Germline V lookup: CDR1 LNHDA, CDR2 SQIVND (reference sequence). The CDR3, as DNA: TGTGCCTGCCAAGGGGACAGGCCTTTGGGCACTGAAGCTTTCTTT. Translation: CACQGDRPLGTEAFF.

The chain uses TRBV30 and TRBJ2-5; D is unresolved. CDR3 length: 13 amino acids. CDR1 is GTSNPN, CDR2 SVGIG, per germline (reference sequence). Between the trimmed V and J ends, which lost 3 bases and 5 bases, there was a span of 13 bases. CDR3: CAWRKFPAETQYF. The CDR3 bases are TGTGCCTGGAGGAAGTTTCCAGCGGAGACCCAGTACTTC.

The chain combines TRBV5-6 with TRBJ1-3, with 8 positions matching TRBD1. Looked up from germline, CDR1 is SGHDT and CDR2 is YYEEEE. The CDR3 extends over 15 amino acids. Losses at the gene ends were 4 bases for V and 0 bases for J; bases not matched to a gene: 3. The CDR3, as DNA: TGTGCCAGCAGCAGACAGGGGATCTCTGGAAACACCATATATTTT. It encodes CASSRQGISGNTIYF.

The chain has TRBV27 and TRBJ2-3; D may be TRBD2 (6 bases). The ends were cut back, 6 bases at V and 11 bases at J, with 15 bases in the middle. CDR1 is MNHEY, CDR2 SMNVEV, per germline (reference sequence). CDR3 length: 12 residues. The CDR3 here is CASSAPGGGQYF. The DNA of the CDR3 is TGTGCCAGCAGCGCCCCCGGGGGTGGGCAGTATTTT.

The rearrangement uses TRBV15 and TRBJ1-1; D unresolved. This CDR3 region has 15 residues. Deletions cut 0 bases from V and 1 base from J, with 9 bases between. Germline CDR1 is LNHNV and CDR2 is YYDKDF (reference sequence). In DNA, the CDR3 is TGTGCCACCAGCAGAGATATCAACAAGAACACTGAAGCTTTCTTT. Protein: CATSRDINKNTEAFF. The entire variable domain, with the rest obtained from reference TRBV15 and TRBJ1-1, is as follows: DAMVIQNPRYQVTQFGKPVTLSCSQTLNHNVMYWYQQKSSQAPKLLFHYYDKDFNNEADTPDNFQSRRPNTSFCFLDIRSPGLGDTAMYLCATSRDINKNTEAFFGQGTRLTVV.

The rearrangement uses TRBV19 and TRBJ2-3; D gene unclear. The CDR3 extends over 11 amino acids. V gave up 2 bases and J gave up 8 bases, with 5 bases separating them. The V gene's germline CDR1 is LNHDA and CDR2 SQIVND (reference sequence). This CDR3 is CASSISSTQYF. The DNA of the CDR3 is TGTGCCAGTAGTATATCGTCTACGCAGTATTTT.

The rearrangement joins TRBV19 to TRBJ1-2, with D perhaps TRBD1 (6 bases). Germline V lookup: CDR1 LNHDA, CDR2 SQIVND (reference sequence). The ends were cut back, 4 bases at V and 6 bases at J, with 21 bases in the middle. The CDR3 runs to 16 residues. The DNA of the CDR3 is TGTGCCAGTAGTACCGAAACAGGGAACCAGAGGAATGGCTACACCTTC. Protein product: CASSTETGNQRNGYTF.

A few counts support this clone. The V and J genes are TRBV20-1 and TRBJ1-5; 7 bases match TRBD1. Germline V lookup: CDR1 DFQATT, CDR2 SNEGSKA (reference sequence). With V trimmed by 3 bases and J by 0 bases, 5 bases remained unmatched. This CDR3 comprises 15 residues. DNA for the CDR3: TGCAGTGCTAGTTCGACAGGGCTTAGCAATCAGCCCCAGCATTTT. Its protein is CSASSTGLSNQPQHF.

The J gene is TRBJ2-1, the V gene TRBV11-2; tentatively, D is TRBD1 (6 bases). CDR1 is SGHAT and CDR2 is FQNNGV in the germline V gene. Trimming took off 0 bases at V and 4 bases at J, with 10 bases between the two ends. The CDR3 runs to 15 residues. DNA of the CDR3: TGTGCCAGCAGCTTAGAGGGGGCCTCTTACAATGAGCAGTTCTTC. Protein product: CASSLEGASYNEQFF.